Each of the 13 T cell receptor beta chains below was sequenced from the same sample in a study of regulatory T cells in long-lasting Graves disease. The time point here: newly diagnosed GD, antithyroid drugs for less than 3 months. The TCR library was made from RNA extracted from PBMCs. CDR3 regions were amplified by Arm-PCR using iRepertoire HTBI primers to build TCR beta libraries. TCRdb reprocessed the multiplex PCR reads with MiXCR, giving one entry per CDR3 protein. This table holds roughly 410,000 distinct CDR3 sequences, about 15% found once. These data also formed part of another study, on T cells in Graves' hyperthyroidism and ophthalmopathy.

Sequences were derived from peripheral blood mononuclear cells (PBMCs), sampled at new diagnosis, from a patient treated with antithyroid drugs. These receptor sequences come from a woman between 40 and 55 years old with Graves disease.

This clonotype was seen ten or more times. The rearrangement joins TRBV11-3 to TRBJ2-5, with D perhaps TRBD1 or TRBD2 (5 bases each). V lost 7 bases and J lost 4, with 13 bases in between. CDR1 and CDR2 from the germline V gene are SGHNT and YENEEA. The CDR3 length is 13 residues. CDR3 DNA sequence: TGTGCCAGCACCTTGGGGACCGCAGAGACCCAGTACTTC. Its protein product is CASTLGTAETQYF.

The V call is TRBV12-3 or TRBV12-4, the J call TRBJ1-1, with D tentatively TRBD1 (6 bases). Deletions cut 10 bases from V and 3 bases from J, with 15 bases between. The CDR3 contains 13 residues. CDR3 sequence (DNA): TGTGCCATAACGACAGGCTGGGACACTGAAGCTTTCTTT. Translation gives CAITTGWDTEAFF.

This clonotype was counted ten times or more. V and J are TRBV27 and TRBJ1-2; perhaps TRBD1 as D (5 bases). The germline V and J ends were trimmed by 0 bases and 8 bases, with 13 bases remaining between them. CDR1 is MNHEY, CDR2 SMNVEV, per germline (reference sequence). CDR3 size: 14 residues. The CDR3 spells CASSLSSLTDGYTF. For the CDR3, the DNA is TGTGCCAGCAGTTTATCATCTTTGACAGACGGCTACACCTTC.

This clonotype was detected ten times or more. CDR3 sequence: CASSQGGSGRWVGEQFF. CDR3 sequence (DNA): TGTGCCAGCAGCCAGGGGGGTAGCGGGAGGTGGGTTGGAGAGCAGTTCTTC. The V and J genes are TRBV7-2 and TRBJ2-1, with TRBD2 matching 10 bases. There are 17 residues in the CDR3. Losses at the gene ends were 5 bases for V and 10 bases for J; bases not matched to a gene: 17. Germline lookup yields CDR1 SGHTA and CDR2 FQGNSA.

The gene calls are TRBV12-3 or TRBV12-4 and TRBJ1-2; perhaps TRBD1 as D (5 bases). CDR3 length: 13 amino acids. The germline V and J ends were trimmed by 3 bases and 4 bases, with 9 bases remaining between them. CDR3 nucleotides: TGTGCCAGCAGTTTCCAGGGAGCCTATGGCTACACCTTC. It translates to CASSFQGAYGYTF.

This clonotype has a count of ten or more. This rearrangement joins TRBV20-1 to TRBJ2-1; D might be TRBD1 or TRBD2, each matching 6 bases. The germline V and J ends were trimmed by 5 bases and 2 bases, with 10 bases remaining between them. The CDR3 runs to 13 residues. Germline loops: CDR1 DFQATT, CDR2 SNEGSKA (reference sequence). CDR3 in DNA: TGCAGTGCTGCGCGGGACACCTACAATGAGCAGTTCTTC. Translated: CSAARDTYNEQFF.

On this clonotype: This sequence may be a read error, since a much larger clone differs from it by one base. This rearrangement joins TRBV16 to TRBJ2-5; D is unresolved. Germline-derived CDR1 and CDR2 are KGHSY and FQNENV. The CDR3 loop spans 16 amino acids. Written as DNA, the CDR3 is TGTGCCAGCAGCCAAACTCATCCGAGGTCCAAAGAGACCGAGTACTTC. As protein: CASSQTHPRSKETEYF.

This clonotype occurred many times. J is TRBJ1-2 and V is TRBV11-2; D call uncertain. The V gene's germline CDR1 is SGHAT and CDR2 FQNNGV. The V end lost 0 bases, the J end lost 2 bases, and 10 bases lay between the germline ends. The CDR3 runs 15 residues. The CDR3 sequence is CASSLEMSPNYGYTF. Written as DNA, the CDR3 is TGTGCCAGCAGCTTAGAAATGTCCCCAAACTATGGCTACACCTTC.

The chain combines TRBV28 with TRBJ2-6; 7 bases align to TRBD1. Germline V CDR1 and CDR2: MDHEN, SYDVKM. V was clipped by 4 bases and J by 0 bases; unmatched bases: 6. The CDR3 sequence is 17 residues long. The chain's CDR3 is CASSSQDRVSGANVLTF. In nucleotides, the CDR3 is TGTGCCAGCAGTTCCCAAGACAGGGTCTCTGGGGCCAACGTCCTGACTTTC.

This clonotype appeared many times. The rearrangement joins TRBV2 to TRBJ2-1; 7 bases align to TRBD1. Germline CDR1 and CDR2: SNHLY and FYNNEI. J was trimmed by 1 base and V by 6 bases; bases with no gene match: 6. The CDR3 consists of 15 residues. The DNA of the CDR3 is TGTGCCAGCAGCGCCCCGGACAGGTCCTACAATGAGCAGTTCTTC. The encoded protein is CASSAPDRSYNEQFF. The full variable domain, rest sourced from reference TRBV2 and TRBJ2-1, is EPEVTQTPSHQVTQMGQEVILRCVPISNHLYFYWYRQILGQKVEFLVSFYNNEISEKSEIFDDQFSVERPDGSNFTLKIRSTKLEDSAMYFCASSAPDRSYNEQFFGPGTRLTVL.

The chain employs TRBV27 and TRBJ2-7; 7 bases agree with TRBD2. This CDR3 has 13 amino acids. J gave up 3 bases and V 4 bases, and 3 bases lay outside the gene matches. Germline-derived CDR1 and CDR2 are MNHEY and SMNVEV (reference sequence). The CDR3 here is CASSWASGYEQYF. As DNA, the CDR3 is TGTGCCAGCAGTTGGGCTAGCGGCTACGAGCAGTACTTC.

This clonotype was seen many times. The chain joins TRBV12-3 or TRBV12-4 to TRBJ2-1, with a possible D match to TRBD2 (5 bases). The length of the CDR3 is 15 residues. V gave up 5 bases and J gave up 8 bases, with 19 bases separating them. CDR3 sequence: CASSPIFSSGDEQFF. CDR3 nucleotide sequence: TGTGCCAGCAGTCCCATTTTTTCATCCGGGGATGAGCAGTTCTTC.

V usage is TRBV29-1 and J usage is TRBJ1-6; a weak D match, TRBD1 (6 bases). CDR3 length equals 13 residues. Germline V CDR1 and CDR2: SQVTM, ANQGSEA. V gave up 6 bases and J gave up 8 bases, with 14 bases separating them. The CDR3 nucleotides read TGCAGCGTCCGGGACACAAGCGATTCACCCCTCCACTTT. Translating it yields CSVRDTSDSPLHF.